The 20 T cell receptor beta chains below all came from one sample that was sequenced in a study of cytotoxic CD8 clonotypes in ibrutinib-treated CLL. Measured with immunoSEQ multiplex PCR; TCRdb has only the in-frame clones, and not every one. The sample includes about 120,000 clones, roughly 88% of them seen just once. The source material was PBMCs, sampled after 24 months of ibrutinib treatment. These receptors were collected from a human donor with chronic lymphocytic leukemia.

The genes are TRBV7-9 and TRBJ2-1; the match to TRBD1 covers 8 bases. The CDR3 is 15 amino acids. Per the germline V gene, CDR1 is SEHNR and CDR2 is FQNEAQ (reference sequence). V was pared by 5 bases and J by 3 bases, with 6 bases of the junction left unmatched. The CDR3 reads CASSRGTGDYNEQFF. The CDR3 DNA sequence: TGTGCCAGCAGCCGCGGGACAGGAGACTACAATGAGCAGTTCTTC. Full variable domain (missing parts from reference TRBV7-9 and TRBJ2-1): DTGVSQNPRHKITKRGQNVTFRCDPISEHNRLYWYRQTLGQGPEFLTYFQNEAQLEKSRLLSDRFSAERPKGSFSTLEIQRTEQGDSAMYLCASSRGTGDYNEQFFGPGTRLTVL.

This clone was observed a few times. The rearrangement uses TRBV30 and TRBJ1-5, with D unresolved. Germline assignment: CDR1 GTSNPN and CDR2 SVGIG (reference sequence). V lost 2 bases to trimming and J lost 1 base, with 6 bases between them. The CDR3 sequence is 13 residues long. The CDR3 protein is CAWSRSSNQPQHF. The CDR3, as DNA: TGTGCCTGGAGTCGGAGCAGCAATCAGCCCCAGCATTTT.

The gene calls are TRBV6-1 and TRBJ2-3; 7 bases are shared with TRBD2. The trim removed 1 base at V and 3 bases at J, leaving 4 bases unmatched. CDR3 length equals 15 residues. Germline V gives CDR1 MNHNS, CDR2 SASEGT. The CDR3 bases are TGTGCCAGCAGTGAAGAGGGAGGGCGGACAGATACGCAGTATTTT. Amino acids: CASSEEGGRTDTQYF.

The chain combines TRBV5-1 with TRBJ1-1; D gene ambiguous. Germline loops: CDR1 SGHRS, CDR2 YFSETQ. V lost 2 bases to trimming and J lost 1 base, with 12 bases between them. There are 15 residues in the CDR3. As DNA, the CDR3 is TGCGCCAGCAGCTTAATAGATACACCGAACACTGAAGCTTTCTTT. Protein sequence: CASSLIDTPNTEAFF.

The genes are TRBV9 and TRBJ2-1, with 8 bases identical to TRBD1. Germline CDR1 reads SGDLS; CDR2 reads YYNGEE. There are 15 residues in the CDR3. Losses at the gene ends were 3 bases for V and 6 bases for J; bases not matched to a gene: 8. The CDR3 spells CASSDRDRLRNEQFF. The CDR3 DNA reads TGTGCCAGCAGCGACCGGGACAGGCTTCGCAATGAGCAGTTCTTC.

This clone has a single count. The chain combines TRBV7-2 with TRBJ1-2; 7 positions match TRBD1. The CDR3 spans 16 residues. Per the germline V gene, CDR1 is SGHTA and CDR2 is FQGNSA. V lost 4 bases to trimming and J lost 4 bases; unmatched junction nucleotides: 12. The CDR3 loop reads CASSSSPTTGTYGYTF. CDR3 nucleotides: TGTGCCAGCAGCTCCAGCCCAACGACAGGGACCTATGGCTACACCTTC.

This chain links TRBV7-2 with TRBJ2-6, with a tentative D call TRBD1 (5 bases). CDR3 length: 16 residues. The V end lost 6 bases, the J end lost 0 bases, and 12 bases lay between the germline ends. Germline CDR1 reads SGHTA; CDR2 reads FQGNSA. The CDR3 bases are TGTGCCAGCAGTCCCCGACAGCTCTCTGGGGCCAACGTCCTGACTTTC. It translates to CASSPRQLSGANVLTF.

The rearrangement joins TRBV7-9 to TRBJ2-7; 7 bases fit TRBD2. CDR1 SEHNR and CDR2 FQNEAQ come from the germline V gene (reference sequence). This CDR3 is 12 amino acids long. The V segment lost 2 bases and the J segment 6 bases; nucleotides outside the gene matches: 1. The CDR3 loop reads CASSLPGGEQYF. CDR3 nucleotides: TGTGCCAGCAGCTTACCGGGGGGCGAGCAGTACTTC.

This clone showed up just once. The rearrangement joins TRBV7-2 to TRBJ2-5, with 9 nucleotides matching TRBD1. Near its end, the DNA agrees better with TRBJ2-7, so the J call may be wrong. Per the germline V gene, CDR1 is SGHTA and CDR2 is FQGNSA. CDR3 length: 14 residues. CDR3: CASSLRDRAYEQYF. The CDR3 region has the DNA TGTGCCAGCAGCTTACGGGACAGGGCCTACGAGCAGTACTTC.

The CDR3 protein is CASSPRGQGAGETQYF. The DNA of the CDR3 is TGTGCCAGCAGTCCCCGGGGACAGGGAGCAGGAGAGACCCAGTACTTC. The V call is TRBV28, the J call TRBJ2-5, with 9 bases lining up with TRBD1. Trimming cost V 5 bases and J 4 bases; bases outside gene matches: 11. The CDR3 runs 16 residues. Germline CDR1 is MDHEN and CDR2 is SYDVKM.

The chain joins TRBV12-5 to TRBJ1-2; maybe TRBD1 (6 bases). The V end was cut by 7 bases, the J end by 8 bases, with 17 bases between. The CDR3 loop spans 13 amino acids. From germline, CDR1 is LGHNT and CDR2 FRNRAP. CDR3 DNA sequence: TGTGCTAGTGCCGGGGGGGGCCCCGGCGGCTACACCTTC. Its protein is CASAGGGPGGYTF. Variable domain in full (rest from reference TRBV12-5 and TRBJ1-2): DARVTQTPRHKVTEMGQEVTMRCQPILGHNTVFWYRQTMMQGLELLAYFRNRAPLDDSGMPKDRFSAEMPDATLATLKIQPSEPRDSAVYFCASAGGGPGGYTFGSGTRLTVV.

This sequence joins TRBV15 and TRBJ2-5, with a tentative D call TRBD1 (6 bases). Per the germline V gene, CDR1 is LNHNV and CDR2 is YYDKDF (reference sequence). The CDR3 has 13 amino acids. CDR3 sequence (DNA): TGTGCGACCGGACACAGGGACCAAGAGACCCAGTACTTC. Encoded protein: CATGHRDQETQYF.

CDR3 amino acids: CASSSERLAGREQFF. CDR3 nucleotides: TGTGCCAGCAGCTCTGAGCGACTAGCGGGTCGCGAGCAGTTCTTC. The chain carries TRBV7-3 and TRBJ2-1; 10 nucleotides match TRBD2. CDR1 and CDR2 (germline): SGHTA, FQGTGA. The CDR3 has 15 amino acids. Trimming at V came to 4 bases and at J to 10 bases, leaving 10 bases not matched to a gene. Full variable domain (rest looked up from reference TRBV7-3 and TRBJ2-1): GAGVSQTPSNKVTEKGKYVELRCDPISGHTALYWYRQSLGQGPEFLIYFQGTGAADDSGLPNDRFFAVRPEGSVSTLKIQRTERGDSAVYLCASSSERLAGREQFFGPGTRLTVL.

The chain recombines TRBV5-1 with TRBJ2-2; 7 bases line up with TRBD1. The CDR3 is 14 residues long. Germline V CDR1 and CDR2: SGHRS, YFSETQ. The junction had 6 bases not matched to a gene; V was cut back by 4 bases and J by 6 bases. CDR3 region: CASSETGQAGELFF. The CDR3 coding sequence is TGCGCCAGCAGCGAGACAGGGCAGGCCGGGGAGCTGTTTTTT.

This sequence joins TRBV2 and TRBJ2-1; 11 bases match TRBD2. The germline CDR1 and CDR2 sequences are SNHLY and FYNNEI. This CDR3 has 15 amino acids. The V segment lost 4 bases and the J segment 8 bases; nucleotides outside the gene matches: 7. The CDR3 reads CASSAPSGGRYEQFF. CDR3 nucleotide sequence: TGTGCCAGCAGTGCTCCTAGCGGGGGGCGGTATGAGCAGTTCTTC.

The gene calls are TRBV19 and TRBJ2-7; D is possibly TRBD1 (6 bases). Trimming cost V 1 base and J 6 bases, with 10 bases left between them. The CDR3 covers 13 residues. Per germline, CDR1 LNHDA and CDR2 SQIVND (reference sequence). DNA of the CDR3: TGTGCCAGTAGTATAGCACAGGGAGCCGAGCAGTACTTC. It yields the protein CASSIAQGAEQYF.

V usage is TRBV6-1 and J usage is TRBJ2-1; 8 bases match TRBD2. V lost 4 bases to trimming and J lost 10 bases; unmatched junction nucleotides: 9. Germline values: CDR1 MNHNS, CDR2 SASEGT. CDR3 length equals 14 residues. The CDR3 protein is CASSAGLIAGEQFF. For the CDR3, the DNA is TGTGCCAGCAGTGCGGGACTTATAGCGGGGGAGCAGTTCTTC.

The CDR3 DNA follows: TGTGCCAGCAGCACCCGACTAGACCTGCGCTACAATGAGCAGTTCTTC. Translating it yields CASSTRLDLRYNEQFF. V is TRBV9 and J is TRBJ2-1; a possible D gene is TRBD2 (6 bases). Germline assignment: CDR1 SGDLS and CDR2 YYNGEE. The V and J ends lost 4 bases and 3 bases respectively, with 17 bases between them. The CDR3 has 16 amino acids.

The CDR3 DNA is TGTGCCAGCAGCAGGGACAGGGAAAACTATGGCTACACCTTC. The encoded protein is CASSRDRENYGYTF. This sequence joins TRBV7-8 and TRBJ1-2; TRBD1 agrees at 9 bases. The CDR3 runs 14 residues. CDR1 SGHVS and CDR2 FQNEAQ come from the germline V gene. V gave up 5 bases and J gave up 2 bases; unmatched junction bases: 3.

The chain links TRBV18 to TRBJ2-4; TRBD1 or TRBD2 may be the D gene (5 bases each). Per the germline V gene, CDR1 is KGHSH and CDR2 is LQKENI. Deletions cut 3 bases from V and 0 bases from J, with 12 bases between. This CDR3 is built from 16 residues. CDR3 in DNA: TGTGCCAGCTCACCCGACAGACTAATAGCCAAAAACATTCAGTACTTC. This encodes CASSPDRLIAKNIQYF.